This TCR beta chain is from a study of shared clonotypes between healthy human individuals. CDR1 and CDR2 (germline): MDHEN, SYDVKM. The CDR3 contains 15 residues. V was cut by 4 bases and J by 1 base, with 13 bases left in between. There were no recent acute infections or vaccinations among the donors, who were healthy HIV-negative adults. The assay ran at deep level. This table comes from immunoSEQ multiplex PCR, and its TCRdb copy is limited to in-frame clones, with some not included. The repertoire holds 2,500,000 or so clones, with about nine tenths as singletons. This clone appeared a single time.

Sequenced material: naive CD4+ T cells from PBMCs. Stated subset: CD45RA+ positively selected. J is TRBJ1-1 and V is TRBV28, with D possibly TRBD1 on 5 matching bases. This TCR was recovered from a man between 18 and 29 years old in good health. Some clones in this sample may be carry-over from other donors' samples. In DNA form, the CDR3 reads TGTGCCAGCAGTTCCCCGGGGCAAACGAACACTGAAGCTTTCTTT. It codes for CASSSPGQTNTEAFF.